The next 8 T cell receptor beta chains were all read from a single sample in a study of blood T cell repertoires in COVID-19. Using immunoSEQ multiplex PCR, the repertoire was profiled, and TCRdb retains in-frame clones only, with some absent. The repertoire holds more than 200,000 clones, with about nine tenths as singletons. The sample was peripheral blood. These receptors came from a man aged 50 or older with acute or convalescent COVID-19.

The CDR3 DNA sequence: TGTGCCAGCAGCTTAAACGGGGGTGGGCGAGCTTTCTTT. Protein sequence: CASSLNGGGRAFF. The chain links TRBV7-9 to TRBJ1-1; tentatively, D is TRBD1 (5 bases). V lost 2 bases, J lost 10 bases, and 14 bases lay in between. CDR3 length: 13 residues. The germline CDR1 and CDR2 sequences are SEHNR and FQNEAQ (reference sequence).

This chain connects TRBV30 to TRBJ2-7, with a tentative D call TRBD1 (6 bases). V was cut by 2 bases and J by 0 bases, with 17 bases left in between. The CDR3 totals 16 residues. Germline V lookup: CDR1 GTSNPN, CDR2 SVGIG (reference sequence). The CDR3 nucleotides read TGTGCCTGGAGTCCGGGACATTTGCCTGCCTCCTACGAGCAGTACTTC. This sequence encodes CAWSPGHLPASYEQYF.

The V call is TRBV7-8, the J call TRBJ1-1; D perhaps matches TRBD1 (6 bases). The CDR3 runs 14 residues. CDR1 is SGHVS, CDR2 FQNEAQ, per germline. The germline V and J ends were trimmed by 5 bases and 5 bases, with 15 bases remaining between them. CDR3: CASSQGQRGTEAFF. The CDR3 DNA reads TGTGCCAGCAGCCAGGGACAAAGGGGGACTGAAGCTTTCTTT.

The genes are TRBV7-9 and TRBJ1-4; 10 bases fit TRBD1. Trimming cost V 5 bases and J 5 bases; bases outside gene matches: 5. There are 15 residues in the CDR3. Germline loops: CDR1 SEHNR, CDR2 FQNEAQ (reference sequence). As DNA, the CDR3 is TGTGCCAGCAGCCCACGGACAGGGGGAAATGAAAAACTGTTTTTT. Protein sequence: CASSPRTGGNEKLFF.

This chain connects TRBV19 to TRBJ1-3; TRBD1 is a possible D gene (5 bases). CDR3 length equals 16 residues. Germline CDR1 LNHDA, CDR2 SQIVND (reference sequence). The V end lost 3 bases, the J end lost 0 bases, and 12 bases lay between the germline ends. For the CDR3, the DNA is TGTGCCAGTAGTATCCAGGGACTCAGCTCTGGAAACACCATATATTTT. This codes for CASSIQGLSSGNTIYF.

CDR3 protein: CASSLEGWTTPTNTDTQYF. CDR3 DNA sequence: TGTGCCAGCAGTTTAGAGGGTTGGACTACACCTACTAACACAGATACGCAGTATTTT. V usage is TRBV27 and J usage is TRBJ2-3; weak D call: TRBD2 (6 bases). The CDR3 covers 19 residues. Trimming took 2 bases from V and 2 from J, leaving 23 bases between them. Germline CDR1 and CDR2: MNHEY and SMNVEV (reference sequence).

V is TRBV7-9 and J is TRBJ2-2; TRBD2 matches 7 bases. The junction had 6 bases not matched to a gene; V was cut back by 5 bases and J by 3 bases. This CDR3 contains 15 residues. Looked up from germline, CDR1 is SEHNR and CDR2 is FQNEAQ (reference sequence). The CDR3 loop is CASSRGRAHTGELFF. The CDR3 nucleotides read TGTGCCAGCAGCCGGGGGAGGGCGCACACCGGGGAGCTGTTTTTT.

The chain couples TRBV4-2 to TRBJ2-1, with 8 bases aligning to TRBD1. The CDR3 runs 14 residues. Germline assignment: CDR1 LGHNA and CDR2 YNFKEQ. Trimming removed 3 bases from V and 10 bases from J; junction bases left unmatched: 8. The CDR3 DNA reads as TGTGCCAGCAGCCACGCGGGACAGGCCCCCGAGCAGTTCTTC. This translates into CASSHAGQAPEQFF.